The 22 T cell receptor beta chains listed next were all sequenced from one sample in a study of T cells in Graves' hyperthyroidism and ophthalmopathy. The source material, RNA transcripts, was used to amplify TCR beta CDR3 regions. First-round RT-PCR with HTBI primers amplified the TCR CDR3 region. TCRdb re-called the multiplex PCR reads with MiXCR, one entry per CDR3 protein. This table holds roughly 420,000 distinct CDR3 sequences, about 13% found once. The sample was blood. These receptors all come from a woman aged 18-29 years with Graves' hyperthyroidism.

This clonotype was detected only a few times. V and J are TRBV5-5 and TRBJ2-1; 8 positions agree with TRBD2. The V and J ends lost 1 base and 0 bases, in that order; junction bases with no gene match: 9. The germline gives CDR1 SGHKS, CDR2 YYEKEE (reference sequence). The CDR3 contains 18 residues. The CDR3 DNA is TGTGCCAGCAGCTTGCAGAAGCGGGGGCCAACCTCCTACAATGAGCAGTTCTTC. Residues: CASSLQKRGPTSYNEQFF.

The chain recombines TRBV11-2 with TRBJ2-3; no firm D call. From germline, CDR1 is SGHAT and CDR2 FQNNGV. Trimming cost V 0 bases and J 2 bases, with 9 bases left between them. The CDR3 runs to 15 residues. CDR3 in amino acids: CASSLEPEITDTQYF. The CDR3 nucleotides read TGTGCCAGCAGCTTAGAACCGGAGATCACAGATACGCAGTATTTT.

J is TRBJ2-7 and V is TRBV3-1; 8 positions agree with TRBD1. Trimming at V came to 0 bases and at J to 5 bases, leaving 9 bases not matched to a gene. This CDR3 has 16 amino acids. Germline CDR1 is LGHDT and CDR2 is YNNKEL (reference sequence). The CDR3: CASSQDWTGKFDEQYF. In DNA, the CDR3 is TGTGCCAGCAGCCAAGATTGGACAGGGAAATTCGACGAGCAGTACTTC.

The chain combines TRBV19 with TRBJ2-1; no reliable D call. V was shortened by 5 bases and J by 12 bases, with 17 bases between the two germline ends. The CDR3 spans 13 residues. Looked up from germline, CDR1 is LNHDA and CDR2 is SQIVND (reference sequence). CDR3 in amino acids: CASSLGRSFGQFF. The CDR3 region has the DNA TGTGCCAGTAGTTTGGGCCGCAGCTTTGGGCAGTTCTTC.

This clonotype came up many times. The chain joins TRBV28 to TRBJ2-3, with TRBD2 matching 10 bases. Looked up from germline, CDR1 is MDHEN and CDR2 is SYDVKM. This CDR3 is 16 amino acids long. V shed 5 bases, J shed 4 bases, and the junction held 9 bases outside the gene matches. The CDR3 DNA sequence: TGTGCCAGCAGTCCCCCGGCTAGCGGGAGTCCAGATACGCAGTATTTT. This encodes CASSPPASGSPDTQYF.

The rearrangement joins TRBV11-2 to TRBJ2-1; the match to TRBD2 covers 7 bases. Germline values: CDR1 SGHAT, CDR2 FQNNGV. The CDR3 extends over 17 amino acids. J was trimmed by 0 bases and V by 2 bases; bases with no gene match: 7. Here the CDR3 DNA reads TGTGCCAGCAGCTTACTTACTAGCGTTAACTCCTACAATGAGCAGTTCTTC. Translating it yields CASSLLTSVNSYNEQFF.

As concerns this clonotype: This clone may be a read error of a much larger clone one base away. The chain carries TRBV12-3 or TRBV12-4 and TRBJ1-5; unclear D gene. CDR3 length: 14 amino acids. This CDR3 reads CASSLSDINQPRHF. CDR3 DNA sequence: TGTGCCAGCAGTTTAAGTGATATCAATCAGCCCCGGCATTTT.

This clonotype was counted ten times or more. V and J are TRBV28 and TRBJ1-2; 12 bases line up with TRBD1. J was trimmed by 2 bases and V by 3 bases; bases with no gene match: 4. The CDR3 runs 16 residues. Germline CDR1 MDHEN, CDR2 SYDVKM. The CDR3 DNA reads as TGTGCCAGCAGTTTGGGGGGACAGGGGGCGAACTATGGCTACACCTTC. It codes for CASSLGGQGANYGYTF.

As regards this clonotype: This may be a read error, as it is one base from a much larger clone. V gene TRBV3-1 combines with J gene TRBJ2-1; D might be TRBD1 or TRBD2, each matching 5 bases. CDR1 is LGHDT and CDR2 is YNNKEL in the germline V gene (reference sequence). The V end was cut by 7 bases, the J end by 6 bases, with 19 bases between. There are 15 residues in the CDR3. CDR3 in amino acids: CASTRDPPACNEQFF. CDR3 in DNA: TGTGCCAGCACCCGGGACCCCCCCGCCTGCAATGAGCAGTTCTTC.

The V and J genes are TRBV19 and TRBJ1-5; TRBD1 might be the D (5 bases). The CDR3 contains 16 residues. Germline loops: CDR1 LNHDA, CDR2 SQIVND (reference sequence). V gave up 5 bases and J gave up 4 bases, with 18 bases separating them. CDR3 in amino acids: CASSPRQSEWNQPQHF. The CDR3 DNA sequence: TGTGCCAGTAGTCCAAGACAGTCTGAATGGAATCAGCCCCAGCATTTT.

This clonotype was detected ten times or more. V gene TRBV6-2 or TRBV6-3 combines with J gene TRBJ2-3; 8 bases are a match to TRBD1. V lost 5 bases, J lost 1 base, and 8 bases stayed unmatched. CDR3 length: 16 residues. Germline V gives CDR1 MNHEY, CDR2 SVGEGT. CDR3 region: CASSIIDRGGTDTQYF. The CDR3 DNA is TGTGCCAGCAGTATTATCGACAGGGGCGGCACAGATACGCAGTATTTT.

This clonotype occurred a few times. The genes are TRBV27 and TRBJ2-5; D is ambiguous. In germline, CDR1 is MNHEY, CDR2 SMNVEV (reference sequence). This CDR3 is 14 amino acids long. Trimming cost V 2 bases and J 1 base, with 8 bases left between them. As DNA, the CDR3 is TGTGCCAGCAGTTTACGTCCCTCCCAAGAGACCCAGTACTTC. It encodes CASSLRPSQETQYF.

This clonotype showed up just a few times. The chain's CDR3 is CASSQALGAGGPVQYF. CDR3 nucleotide sequence: TGCGCCAGCAGCCAAGCTCTGGGAGCGGGAGGGCCAGTGCAGTACTTC. The rearrangement joins TRBV4-1 to TRBJ2-7; 10 bases are a match to TRBD2. This CDR3 comprises 16 residues. Germline-derived CDR1 and CDR2 are MGHRA and YSYEKL. With V trimmed by 1 base and J by 9 bases, 12 bases remained unmatched.

The chain recombines TRBV27 with TRBJ2-7; 8 positions match TRBD2. The CDR3 sequence is 15 residues long. The V gene end was trimmed by 8 bases and the J gene end by 0 bases; junction bases not matched to a gene: 9. From germline, CDR1 is MNHEY and CDR2 SMNVEV (reference sequence). CDR3 in DNA: TGTGCCAGCCGTAAAATAAGCGGGAGCTCCTACGAGCAGTACTTC. Amino acids: CASRKISGSSYEQYF.

This clonotype was observed at least ten times. V and J are TRBV20-1 and TRBJ1-2; 8 bases map to TRBD1. Trimming at V came to 3 bases and at J to 8 bases, leaving 14 bases not matched to a gene. This CDR3 is built from 15 residues. CDR1 is DFQATT, CDR2 SNEGSKA, per germline (reference sequence). CDR3 sequence (DNA): TGCAGTGCTAGTCCCGGGAGGACAGGGCTTTTAGGCTACACCTTC. Protein: CSASPGRTGLLGYTF.

Notes on this clonotype: With a much larger clone just one base away, this may be a read error. The rearrangement joins TRBV20-1 to TRBJ2-1; the D gene is possibly TRBD2 (5 bases). The length of the CDR3 is 15 residues. Germline lookup yields CDR1 DFQATT and CDR2 SNEGSKA (reference sequence). In DNA, the CDR3 is TGCAGTGCTAGACCTACTAGGGATTCCTACAATGGGCAGTTCTTC. Translated, it gives CSARPTRDSYNGQFF.

A remark on this clonotype: At one end, the junction sequence differs from germline, possibly due to a read error. The chain carries TRBV9 and TRBJ2-3; TRBD2 is a possible D gene (6 bases). Germline-derived CDR1 and CDR2 are SGDLS and YYNGEE. This CDR3 is 15 amino acids long. The CDR3 DNA sequence: TGCGCCAGCAGCTTGGCTTGGAGGGAGGCAGATACGCAGTATTTT. This translates into CASSLAWREADTQYF.

This clonotype showed up many times. The chain couples TRBV5-5 to TRBJ2-2; weak D call: TRBD2 (5 bases). The V end was cut by 4 bases, the J end by 6 bases, with 16 bases between. Germline V gives CDR1 SGHKS, CDR2 YYEKEE (reference sequence). The CDR3 runs to 15 residues. The CDR3 protein is CASSAYLLASGELFF. The CDR3 DNA reads as TGTGCCAGCAGCGCATACCTCCTAGCATCCGGGGAGCTGTTTTTT.

This clonotype was observed a handful of times. The germline gene is not matched at one end of the junction; a read error may be the cause. The chain recombines TRBV5-8 with TRBJ2-3; TRBD1 might be the D (6 bases). The germline CDR1 and CDR2 sequences are SGHTS and YDEGEE. The CDR3 has 15 amino acids. The CDR3 DNA follows: TGCGCCAGCAGCGTTGGTATCACAGGGAAAGATACGCAGTATTTT. Its protein is CASSVGITGKDTQYF.

This clonotype was counted at least ten times. The chain employs TRBV3-1 and TRBJ2-4, with D unresolved. Trimming removed 1 base at V and 3 bases at J, with 7 bases between. The V gene's germline CDR1 is LGHDT and CDR2 YNNKEL (reference sequence). The CDR3 consists of 14 residues. DNA for the CDR3: TGTGCCAGCAGCCAAGTGGCTGGCAAAAACATTCAGTACTTC. Translated: CASSQVAGKNIQYF.

CDR3 region: CASSQPTGGPYNEQFF. The CDR3 DNA reads as TGCGCCAGCAGCCAGCCGACAGGGGGCCCCTACAATGAGCAGTTCTTC. This rearrangement joins TRBV4-1 to TRBJ2-1, with 10 bases fitting TRBD1. The junction had 4 bases not matched to a gene; V was cut back by 3 bases and J by 2 bases. Germline CDR1 MGHRA, CDR2 YSYEKL. CDR3 size: 16 residues.

This clonotype occurred many times. This chain uses TRBV27 with TRBJ2-1; either TRBD1 or TRBD2 may fit D (5 bases each). Germline V lookup: CDR1 MNHEY, CDR2 SMNVEV (reference sequence). CDR3 length: 14 residues. Trimming removed 2 bases from V and 7 bases from J, with 12 bases in between. CDR3 residues: CASSLEGYANEQFF. The DNA of the CDR3 is TGTGCCAGCAGTTTAGAGGGGTACGCTAATGAGCAGTTCTTC.